Here is one T cell receptor (beta chain) with its context. Its antigen remains unknown. Through a sample-barcoded 5' primer and a J-beta primer mix, a second PCR was run for roughly 6 to 11 cycles. Every cDNA was tagged by a template-switch adaptor with 12 random nucleotides. TCRdb fed the 5' RACE reads into MiXCR, producing one record per CDR3 protein. The repertoire consists of about 1.4 million distinct CDR3 sequences, with approximately 59% occurring once and the leading ten covering over 6.5%. The data were obtained in a study of blood T cells in healthy people across ages. Study-wide points: With age, beta diversity per million T cells declined roughly linearly, significantly by about 37.

V shed 3 bases and J shed 5 bases, with 7 bases lying between them. The germline V gene has CDR1 SEHNR and CDR2 FQNEAQ (reference sequence). The CDR3 is made up of 12 amino acids. The chain employs TRBV7-9 and TRBJ1-1, with D hard to call. The sequence was collected from a man aged 18 to 30 in good health. Material for sequencing was blood. The CDR3 is CASSFRMTEAFF. As DNA, the CDR3 is TGTGCCAGCAGCTTCAGGATGACTGAAGCTTTCTTT.